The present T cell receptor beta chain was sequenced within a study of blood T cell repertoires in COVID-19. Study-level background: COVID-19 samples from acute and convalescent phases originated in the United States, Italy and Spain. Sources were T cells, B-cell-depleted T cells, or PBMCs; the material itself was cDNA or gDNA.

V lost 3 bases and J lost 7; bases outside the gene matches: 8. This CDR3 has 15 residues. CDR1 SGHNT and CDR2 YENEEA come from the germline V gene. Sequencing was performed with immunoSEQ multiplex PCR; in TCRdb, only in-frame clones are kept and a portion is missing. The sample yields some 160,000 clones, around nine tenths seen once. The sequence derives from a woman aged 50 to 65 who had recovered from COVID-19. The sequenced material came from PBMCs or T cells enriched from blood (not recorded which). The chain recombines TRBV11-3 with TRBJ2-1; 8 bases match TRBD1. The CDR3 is CASSLGGQGRNEQFF. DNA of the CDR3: TGTGCCAGCAGCTTGGGAGGACAGGGTCGAAATGAGCAGTTCTTC.